This record looks at one T cell receptor beta chain sequence and its context. The antigen is not known. The protocol was immunoSEQ multiplex PCR, while the TCRdb copy is restricted to in-frame clones and leaves out a portion. This repertoire shows about 84,000 clones, around four fifths found once; its top ten account for less than 3.5%. CDR1 is MNHEY, CDR2 SMNVEV, per germline (reference sequence). Trimming removed 8 bases from V and 4 bases from J; junction bases left unmatched: 8. The CDR3 sequence is 15 residues long. The entry originates in a study of OX40 agonist ivuxolimab in advanced cancers. Study-level background: The dose-escalation cohort had hepatocellular carcinoma, melanoma, renal cell or head and neck cancer.

Broader study findings: Expanded clones belonging to CD8+ T cells outnumbered, on average, those of CD4+.

The V call is TRBV27, the J call TRBJ2-3; 11 nucleotides agree with TRBD2. The clonotype originates from an adult with an advanced solid tumor such as melanoma, head and neck, liver or kidney cancer. This sample comprised CD4+ or CD8+ T cells sorted from blood, obtained in a trial of the OX40 agonist ivuxolimab. CDR3 protein: CASRLGLAASDTQYF. The CDR3 DNA is TGTGCCAGCCGTCTGGGACTAGCGGCTTCAGATACGCAGTATTTT.